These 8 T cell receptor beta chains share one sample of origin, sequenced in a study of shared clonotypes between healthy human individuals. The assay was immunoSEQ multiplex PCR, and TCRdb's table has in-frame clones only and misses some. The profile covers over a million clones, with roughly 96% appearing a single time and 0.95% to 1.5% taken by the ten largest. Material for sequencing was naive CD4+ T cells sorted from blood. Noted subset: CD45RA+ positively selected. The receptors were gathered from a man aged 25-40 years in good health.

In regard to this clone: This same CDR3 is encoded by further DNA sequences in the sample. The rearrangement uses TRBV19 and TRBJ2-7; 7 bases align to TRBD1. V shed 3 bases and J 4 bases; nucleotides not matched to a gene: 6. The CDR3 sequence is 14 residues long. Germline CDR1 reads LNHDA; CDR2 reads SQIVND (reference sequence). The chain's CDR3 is CASSIGRGSYEQYF. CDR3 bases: TGTGCCAGTAGTATTGGCAGGGGGTCGTACGAGCAGTACTTC.

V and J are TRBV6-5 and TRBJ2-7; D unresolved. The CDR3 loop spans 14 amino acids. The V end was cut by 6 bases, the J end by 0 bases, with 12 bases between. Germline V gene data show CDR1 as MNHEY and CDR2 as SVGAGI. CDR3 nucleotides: TGTGCCAGCAGACGATCCCGGTTCTCCTACGAGCAGTACTTC. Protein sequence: CASRRSRFSYEQYF.

The CDR3 protein is CAGSNRVRNTGELFF. The CDR3 region has the DNA TGTGCCGGTTCAAACAGGGTGCGGAACACCGGGGAGCTGTTTTTT. The V call is TRBV2, the J call TRBJ2-2; TRBD1 is a possible D gene (6 bases). V was pared by 11 bases and J by 1 base, with 17 bases between. This CDR3 contains 15 residues. Germline values: CDR1 SNHLY, CDR2 FYNNEI.

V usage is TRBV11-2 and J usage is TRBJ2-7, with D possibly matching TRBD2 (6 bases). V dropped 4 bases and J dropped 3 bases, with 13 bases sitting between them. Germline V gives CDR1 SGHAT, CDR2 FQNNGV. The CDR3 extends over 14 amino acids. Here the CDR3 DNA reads TGTGCCAGCAGCTGGCTAGCGACTAACTACGAGCAGTACTTC. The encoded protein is CASSWLATNYEQYF.

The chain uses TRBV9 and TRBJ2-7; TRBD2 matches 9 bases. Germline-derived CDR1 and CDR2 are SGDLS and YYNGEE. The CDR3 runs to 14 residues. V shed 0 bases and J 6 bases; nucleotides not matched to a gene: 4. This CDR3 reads CASSVESGRFEQYF. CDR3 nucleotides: TGTGCCAGCAGCGTAGAAAGCGGGAGGTTCGAGCAGTACTTC.

CDR3 region: CASSFGTLLSSYEQYF. CDR3 in DNA: TGCGCCAGCAGCTTCGGGACACTCCTATCATCCTACGAGCAGTACTTC. V gene TRBV5-1 combines with J gene TRBJ2-7, with D possibly being TRBD1 (6 bases). Germline CDR1 SGHRS, CDR2 YFSETQ. Trimming cost V 2 bases and J 1 base, with 16 bases left between them. This CDR3 is 16 amino acids long.

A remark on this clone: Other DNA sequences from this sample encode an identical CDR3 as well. CDR3 sequence (DNA): TGCAGCGTTGATGCGGGCACAGATACGCAGTATTTT. Translation gives CSVDAGTDTQYF. The chain combines TRBV29-1 with TRBJ2-3; no reliable D call. The CDR3 spans 12 residues. The V end lost 3 bases, the J end lost 1 base, and 5 bases lay between the germline ends. Germline lookup yields CDR1 SQVTM and CDR2 ANQGSEA.

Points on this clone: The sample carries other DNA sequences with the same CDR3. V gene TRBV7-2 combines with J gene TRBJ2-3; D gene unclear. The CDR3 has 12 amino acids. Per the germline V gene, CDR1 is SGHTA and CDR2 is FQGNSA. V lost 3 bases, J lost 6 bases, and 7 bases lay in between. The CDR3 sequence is CASSFSWDTQYF. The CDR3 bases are TGTGCCAGCAGCTTTTCTTGGGATACGCAGTATTTT.